These 16 T cell receptor beta chains originate from one sample sequenced in a study of cytomegalovirus exposure and HLA in healthy donors. A multiplex PCR was run with 60 Vbeta primers and 13 Jbeta primers. Clones were read by immunoSEQ multiplex PCR, and TCRdb kept only the in-frame ones, dropping some. Altogether about 140,000 clones are present, 70% to 80% being singletons, with the ten largest covering approximately 5%. Sequenced sample: PBMCs. The receptors here all came from a woman aged 50 to 65 in good health and CMV-seronegative.

The V call is TRBV4-1, the J call TRBJ1-3; D is unclear. Germline lookup yields CDR1 MGHRA and CDR2 YSYEKL. This CDR3 is 16 amino acids long. The V end lost 2 bases, the J end lost 0 bases, and 11 bases lay between the germline ends. The CDR3 loop is CASSQHPGYSGNTIYF. For the CDR3, the DNA is TGCGCCAGCAGCCAACATCCGGGATACTCTGGAAACACCATATATTTT.

The chain couples TRBV5-4 to TRBJ1-2; D is unclear. This CDR3 comprises 14 residues. Trimming pared 4 bases from V and 4 bases from J, leaving 14 bases between. Germline V lookup: CDR1 SGHNT, CDR2 YYREEE (reference sequence). CDR3 coding DNA: TGTGCCAGCAGCCACCCCCGGGAGTCCTATGGCTACACCTTC. Amino acids: CASSHPRESYGYTF. The full variable domain, completed using reference TRBV5-4 and TRBJ1-2, is ETGVTQSPTHLIKTRGQQVTLRCSSQSGHNTVSWYQQALGQGPQFIFQYYREEENGRGNFPPRFSGLQFPNYSSELNVNALELDDSALYLCASSHPRESYGYTFGSGTRLTVV.

The V and J genes are TRBV15 and TRBJ1-5, with D maybe TRBD1 (5 bases). Germline V gives CDR1 LNHNV, CDR2 YYDKDF (reference sequence). CDR3 length: 12 residues. Trimming cost V 0 bases and J 10 bases, with 7 bases left between them. DNA for the CDR3: TGTGCCACCAGCAGAGATACAGGACCCCAGCATTTT. Translation gives CATSRDTGPQHF.

The table lists this clone with a few counts. The chain is built from TRBV5-4 and TRBJ2-7; D is unclear. CDR1 and CDR2 (germline): SGHNT, YYREEE (reference sequence). The V and J ends lost 0 bases and 4 bases respectively, with 8 bases between them. The CDR3 runs to 13 residues. Here the CDR3 DNA reads TGTGCCAGCAGCTTGGGATTGAGGTACGAGCAGTACTTC. Protein product: CASSLGLRYEQYF.

This chain joins TRBV5-8 and TRBJ2-1; D remains unclear. Germline V CDR1 and CDR2: SGHTS, YDEGEE. This CDR3 region has 14 residues. Between the trimmed V and J ends, which lost 6 bases and 0 bases, there was a span of 10 bases. This CDR3 reads CASTAISSYNEQFF. The CDR3, as DNA: TGTGCCAGCACAGCGATCAGCTCCTACAATGAGCAGTTCTTC.

This clone appeared a few times. The V gene is TRBV4-1, the J gene TRBJ2-1, with D possibly matching TRBD2 (6 bases). Trimming pared 5 bases from V and 8 bases from J, leaving 16 bases between. Germline V gene sequence: CDR1 MGHRA, CDR2 YSYEKL. The CDR3 loop spans 14 amino acids. The CDR3 sequence is CASSLTRLVYEQFF. The DNA of the CDR3 is TGCGCCAGCAGCTTGACTAGGTTGGTTTATGAGCAGTTCTTC.

The J gene is TRBJ2-6, the V gene TRBV2, with TRBD2 matching over 9 bases. J lost 1 base, V lost 4 bases, and 8 bases had no gene match. The CDR3 length is 18 residues. Germline V lookup: CDR1 SNHLY, CDR2 FYNNEI. For the CDR3, the DNA is TGTGCCAGCAGTGTTTTTAGCGGGGGCTCATCTGGGGCCAACGTCCTGACTTTC. As protein: CASSVFSGGSSGANVLTF.

This clone was picked up one time. The chain uses TRBV10-3 and TRBJ1-2; possibly TRBD1 for D (6 bases). The V and J ends lost 3 bases and 0 bases respectively, with 11 bases between them. The CDR3 is 15 residues long. The germline V gene encodes CDR1 ENHRY and CDR2 SYGVKD. CDR3 DNA: TGTGCCATCAGTGAACAGGGTCTAGCTAACTATGGCTACACCTTC. Translation gives CAISEQGLANYGYTF.

V usage is TRBV21-1 and J usage is TRBJ2-1; the table's D call TRBD2 went unverified against the DNA. TRBV21-1 has pseudogene status. The CDR3 runs to 15 residues. CDR3 coding DNA: TGTGCCAGCACTAAAGTCTACGGGGGGCGGAATGAGCAGTTCTTC. Residues: CASTKVYGGRNEQFF.

J is TRBJ1-2 and V is TRBV10-3; 8 nucleotides match TRBD1. Looked up from germline, CDR1 is ENHRY and CDR2 is SYGVKD. V lost 7 bases and J lost 7; bases outside the gene matches: 11. The CDR3 length is 14 residues. The CDR3 region is CAINAGGEFVGYTF. Written as DNA, the CDR3 is TGTGCCATCAATGCAGGGGGCGAGTTCGTTGGCTACACCTTC.

The chain joins TRBV11-2 to TRBJ1-2, with D uncertain. The CDR3 spans 15 residues. Deletions cut 0 bases from V and 6 bases from J, with 14 bases between. Germline V lookup: CDR1 SGHAT, CDR2 FQNNGV. The CDR3 sequence is CASSLESREMDGYTF. DNA for the CDR3: TGTGCCAGCAGCTTAGAATCTCGGGAGATGGATGGCTACACCTTC.

The chain couples TRBV4-1 to TRBJ2-1; 10 nucleotides match TRBD2. J gave up 7 bases and V 1 base, and 4 bases lay outside the gene matches. CDR3 length: 15 amino acids. Germline CDR1 is MGHRA and CDR2 is YSYEKL. CDR3 coding DNA: TGCGCCAGCAGCCAAGGGAGCGGGGGGGATAATGAGCAGTTCTTC. This sequence encodes CASSQGSGGDNEQFF.

This clone showed up just a few times. The sample contains more than one DNA sequence encoding this CDR3. V gene TRBV7-6 combines with J gene TRBJ1-3, with D tentatively TRBD1 (6 bases). Germline assignment: CDR1 SGHVS and CDR2 FNYEAQ. Trimming left V 1 base short and J 0 bases short, with 10 bases between. The CDR3 runs 16 residues. The CDR3 loop is CASSLGQAYSGNTIYF. CDR3 bases: TGTGCCAGCAGCTTAGGACAGGCTTACTCTGGAAACACCATATATTTT. The whole variable domain, remainder taken from reference TRBV7-6 and TRBJ1-3, is GAGVSQSPRYKVTKRGQDVALRCDPISGHVSLYWYRQALGQGPEFLTYFNYEAQQDKSGLPNDRFSAERPEGSISTLTIQRTEQRDSAMYRCASSLGQAYSGNTIYFGEGSWLTVV.

This clone was counted between two and nine times. The chain uses TRBV2 and TRBJ2-6; the D is unclear. CDR1 and CDR2 from the germline V gene are SNHLY and FYNNEI. V lost 4 bases to trimming and J lost 4 bases, with 8 bases between them. CDR3 size: 14 residues. In DNA, the CDR3 is TGTGCCAGCAGTGCTGGGCCCGGGGCCAACGTCCTGACTTTC. It yields the protein CASSAGPGANVLTF. The full variable domain, in which reference TRBV2 and TRBJ2-6 provide the parts outside the CDR3, is EPEVTQTPSHQVTQMGQEVILRCVPISNHLYFYWYRQILGQKVEFLVSFYNNEISEKSEIFDDQFSVERPDGSNFTLKIRSTKLEDSAMYFCASSAGPGANVLTFGAGSRLTVL.

The rearrangement uses TRBV2 and TRBJ1-6; D call uncertain. Per germline, CDR1 SNHLY and CDR2 FYNNEI. This CDR3 has 15 amino acids. Trimming left V 2 bases short and J 4 bases short, with 9 bases between. The DNA of the CDR3 is TGTGCCAGCAGTGAATCTCAGGTTTATAATTCACCCCTCCACTTT. Encoded protein: CASSESQVYNSPLHF.

The gene calls are TRBV7-3 and TRBJ2-2; TRBD2 matches 9 bases. Germline CDR1 reads SGHTA; CDR2 reads FQGTGA. Trimming took 1 base from V and 4 from J; bases not matched to a gene: 10. The CDR3 totals 18 residues. CDR3 region: CASSLKGQVTSGTGELFF. The CDR3 nucleotides read TGTGCCAGCAGCTTAAAGGGCCAGGTGACTAGCGGCACCGGGGAGCTGTTTTTT.